This entry concerns a single T cell receptor (beta chain). The junction departs from germline at one end; a sequencing error may be responsible. From germline, CDR1 is DFQATT and CDR2 SNEGSKA (reference sequence). There are 13 residues in the CDR3. Fresh 10 ml peripheral blood yielded PBMCs. This sample was taken from a study of T cells in Graves' hyperthyroidism and ophthalmopathy. RNA transcripts provided the source from which TCR beta CDR3 regions were amplified. Researchers ran a first-round RT-PCR on the TCR CDR3 using the HTBI primer set. TCRdb fed the multiplex PCR reads into MiXCR, producing one record per CDR3 protein. The sample shows around 530,000 distinct CDR3 sequences, roughly 15% of them seen only once.

This rearrangement joins TRBV20-1 to TRBJ2-7, with D perhaps TRBD2 (6 bases). The TCR sequence derives from a woman in her late teens or twenties with Graves' ophthalmopathy. The specimen sequenced was blood. This CDR3 reads CSALTTSSYEQHF. CDR3 sequence (DNA): TGCAGTGCTCTTACAACTAGCTCCTACGAGCAGCACTTC.